This is a list of T cell receptor beta chains from one sample in a study of cytomegalovirus exposure and HLA in healthy donors. Clones were sequenced by immunoSEQ multiplex PCR, and TCRdb holds only the in-frame ones, with some missing. The top ten clones hold around 9.8% of a sample with over 150,000 clones, 80% of them seen once. Sequencing was performed on PBMCs. Receptors were obtained from a young man in good health and CMV-seropositive. Each CDR3 is given with its conserved first and last residue. A D gene is named only where the DNA matches it firmly. Not every row has a clone size; where given, it reads once, few, many or a size class.

clone size,V gene,D gene,J gene,CDR3 protein,CDR3 DNA
NA,TRBV19,TRBD2,TRBJ2-1,CASSIGSGIGYNEQFF,TGTGCCAGTAGTATTGGTAGCGGGATTGGCTACAATGAGCAGTTCTTC
NA,TRBV21-1,NA,TRBJ2-7,CASSKGASGSLKRGYEQYF,TGTGCCAGCAGCAAAGGGGCTAGCGGGAGTCTAAAACGAGGCTACGAGCAGTACTTC
NA,TRBV30,NA,TRBJ1-2,CAWIMARGVGYTF,TGTGCCTGGATTATGGCTCGGGGAGTAGGCTACACCTTC
NA,TRBV7-2,TRBD1,TRBJ1-2,CASSLAMGQGAYGF,TGTGCCAGCAGCTTAGCAATGGGACAGGGGGCGTATGGCTTC
NA,TRBV9,TRBD2,TRBJ2-3,CASSARTSGGGGLTDTQYF,TGTGCCAGCAGCGCTCGGACTAGCGGGGGGGGAGGCCTCACAGATACGCAGTATTTT
NA,TRBV6-5,NA,TRBJ2-1,CASSRTVYNEQFF,TGTGCCAGCAGCAGGACAGTATACAATGAGCAGTTCTTC
NA,TRBV5-6,TRBD2,TRBJ2-7,CASSGRTRPYYEQYF,TGTGCCAGCAGCGGGAGGACTAGGCCGTATTACGAGCAGTACTTC
few,TRBV10-3,NA,TRBJ2-7,CAISEAGLGAYEQYF,TGTGCCATCAGTGAGGCAGGGCTAGGGGCCTACGAGCAGTACTTC
NA,TRBV19,NA,TRBJ1-1,CASSRETEAFF,TGTGCCAGTAGTAGGGAGACTGAAGCTTTCTTT
few,TRBV4-2,TRBD1,TRBJ1-1,CASSHFPGGTTEAFF,TGTGCCAGCAGCCATTTTCCAGGGGGGACGACTGAAGCTTTCTTT
NA,TRBV29-1,NA,TRBJ2-7,CSVGPERYEQYF,TGCAGCGTTGGTCCAGAACGCTACGAGCAGTACTTC
NA,TRBV9,NA,TRBJ1-3,CASSAGVSAGNTIYF,TGTGCCAGCAGCGCAGGGGTTTCGGCTGGAAACACCATATATTTT
NA,TRBV5-4,NA,TRBJ2-1,CASSPLTGSSYNEQFF,TGTGCCAGCAGCCCCCTAACAGGGAGCTCCTACAATGAGCAGTTCTTC
few,TRBV14,NA,TRBJ1-5,CASSQDLAQPQHF,TGTGCCAGCAGCCAAGATCTAGCGCAGCCCCAGCATTTT
NA,TRBV6-5,NA,TRBJ1-2,CASNPAGRKGYGYTF,TGTGCCAGCAATCCCGCAGGGCGTAAAGGCTATGGCTACACCTTC
NA,TRBV5-1,NA,TRBJ2-6,CASSLRSGTGANVLTF,TGCGCCAGCAGCTTAAGGTCCGGGACTGGGGCCAACGTCCTGACTTTC
NA,TRBV27,TRBD1,TRBJ1-2,CASSLTGFKGYGYTF,TGTGCCAGCAGTCTGACAGGGTTCAAAGGCTATGGCTACACCTTC
NA,TRBV5-1,TRBD2,TRBJ2-7,CASSLDPLADTYEQYF,TGCGCCAGCAGCTTGGACCCACTAGCGGACACCTACGAGCAGTACTTC
NA,TRBV6-1,NA,TRBJ2-2,CASSGGRGTGELFF,TGTGCCAGCAGCGGGGGTAGGGGCACCGGGGAGCTGTTTTTT
once,TRBV18,NA,TRBJ2-2,CASSPPQAVGELFF,TGTGCCAGCTCACCACCCCAGGCTGTTGGGGAGCTGTTTTTT
NA,TRBV7-3,TRBD1,TRBJ1-1,CASSLGTGMNTEAFF,TGTGCCAGCAGCTTAGGGACAGGGATGAACACTGAAGCTTTCTTT
NA,TRBV5-4,TRBD2,TRBJ2-7,CASSSITSGSGYEQYF,TGTGCCAGCAGCTCAATTACTAGCGGGAGTGGGTACGAGCAGTACTTC
few,TRBV20-1,NA,TRBJ1-1,CSARIRAAFF,TGCAGTGCTAGAATCAGGGCAGCTTTCTTT
once,TRBV5-4,NA,TRBJ2-3,CASSLTGPGTDTQYF,TGTGCCAGCAGCCTGACGGGTCCGGGCACAGATACGCAGTATTTT
NA,TRBV7-2,TRBD2,TRBJ2-1,CASSVGTSATSYNEQFF,TGTGCCAGCAGCGTCGGGACTAGCGCGACCTCCTACAATGAGCAGTTCTTC
NA,TRBV5-1,TRBD1,TRBJ2-1,CASSLSPGTGNNEQFF,TGCGCCAGCAGCCTCAGTCCCGGGACAGGGAACAATGAGCAGTTCTTC
NA,TRBV7-9,NA,TRBJ2-3,CASKGVNTQYF,TGTGCCAGCAAAGGGGTCAATACGCAGTATTTT
NA,TRBV19,NA,TRBJ2-1,CASSMYPSSANEQFF,TGTGCCAGTAGTATGTACCCTTCCAGCGCCAATGAGCAGTTCTTC